This is a list of T cell receptor beta chains from one sample in a study of T cells in Graves' hyperthyroidism and ophthalmopathy. MiXCR, applied by TCRdb to the multiplex PCR reads, yields one record per CDR3 protein. Found here are approximately 46,000 distinct CDR3 sequences, around 49% of them singletons; the top ten hold under 35%. Sequenced: peripheral blood or thyroid tissue (not recorded which). The source is a woman in her forties or fifties with Graves' hyperthyroidism. Both conserved end residues are part of each CDR3. The order of the fields is D gene, J gene, V gene, clone size, CDR3 length, CDR3 DNA, CDR3 protein. A D gene is named only where the DNA matches it firmly. Rows may omit the clone size; those that give it use once, few, many or a size class.

>.|TRBJ2-5|TRBV19|many|15
TGTGCCAGTAGTCTCCCGGGACAAGTTAAAGAGACCCAGTACTTC
CASSLPGQVKETQYF
>.|TRBJ2-7|TRBV20-1|.|17
TGCAGTGGCCGGGGGGGGCGGGACAGGGTACGATCCTACGAGCAGTACTTC
CSGRGGRDRVRSYEQYF
>TRBD2|TRBJ2-7|TRBV20-1|.|15
TGCAGTGCCAGGAGCGGGAGGGCCCGCTCCTACGAGCAGTACTTC
CSARSGRARSYEQYF
>.|TRBJ1-1|TRBV5-5|many|14
TGTGCCAGCAGCTTGTCAGGGGTGAACACTGAAGCTTTCTTT
CASSLSGVNTEAFF
>.|TRBJ2-7|TRBV28|many|15
TGTGCCAGCAGTTTAGCTTTGACGGGTCCCTACGAGCAGTACTTC
CASSLALTGPYEQYF
>.|TRBJ1-2|TRBV7-2|many|14
TGTGCCAGCAGCTTCATCGGGCAGCACTATGGCTACACCTTC
CASSFIGQHYGYTF
>.|TRBJ1-6|TRBV4-1|many|14
TGCGCCAGCAGCCAAGCCGGCGGTGGGTCACCCCTCCACTTT
CASSQAGGGSPLHF
>.|TRBJ2-7|TRBV5-1|.|14
TGCGCCAGCAACGGGGGAGGGGGAACCTACGAGCAGTACTTC
CASNGGGGTYEQYF
>.|TRBJ2-6|TRBV20-1|.|8
TGCAGTGCCATGCCCCTGACTTTC
CSAMPLTF
>TRBD1|TRBJ1-5|TRBV7-2|.|16
TGTGCCAGCAGTTCCGGACAGGGCTGGAGCAATCAGCCCCAGCATTTT
CASSSGQGWSNQPQHF
>TRBD1|TRBJ2-7|TRBV7-8|many|12
TGTGCCAGCAGCTTAGCGAGACAGGGAAAGTACTTC
CASSLARQGKYF
>TRBD2|TRBJ2-3|TRBV7-9|many|17
TGTGCCAGCAGCTTAGTACTAGCGCCTATTAGCACAGATACGCAGTATTTT
CASSLVLAPISTDTQYF
>.|TRBJ1-6|TRBV19|many|16
TGTGCCAGTAGTATCTTGAAAACCAGCTATAATTCACCCCTCCACTTT
CASSILKTSYNSPLHF
>.|TRBJ1-4|TRBV20-1|.|15
TGCAGTGCTAGGCGGTATGGGACAACTAATGAAAAACTGTTTTTT
CSARRYGTTNEKLFF
>.|TRBJ1-2|TRBV10-3|.|12
TGTGCCATCAGTGAGGCGAGGTTGGGCTACACCTTC
CAISEARLGYTF
>.|TRBJ2-2|TRBV20-1|.|14
TGCAGTGCTAGGGGGCTTGGAGGTGGCGGGGAGCTGTTTTTT
CSARGLGGGGELFF
>TRBD2|TRBJ2-3|TRBV20-1|.|17
TGCAGTGCTAGACCGGGACTAGCGGGAGAAGGGACAGATACGCAGTATTTT
CSARPGLAGEGTDTQYF
>TRBD2|TRBJ2-7|TRBV20-1|many|14
TGCAGTGGTTCGCGGGGGGGCCTTTCCTACGAGCAGTACTTC
CSGSRGGLSYEQYF
>TRBD1|TRBJ1-2|TRBV15|.|16
TGTGCCACCAGCAGACCTACCCCCGGGACAGGGTTTGGCTACACCTTC
CATSRPTPGTGFGYTF
>TRBD2|TRBJ2-3|TRBV12-3/TRBV12-4|.|14
TGTGCCAGCAAGTTTAGCGGGAACACAGATACGCAGTATTTT
CASKFSGNTDTQYF
>.|TRBJ2-7|TRBV20-1|.|12
TGCAGTGCTAGATGGGCGGGGAACGAGCAGTACTTC
CSARWAGNEQYF
>.|TRBJ1-2|TRBV25-1|many|17
TGTGCCAGCAGTCGTTGGAGCACACGAGGAGATACCTATGGCTACACCTTC
CASSRWSTRGDTYGYTF
>.|TRBJ1-6|TRBV20-1|once|15
TGCAGTGCTAGAGATCCGAGCTCCTATAATTCACCCCTCCACTTT
CSARDPSSYNSPLHF
>.|TRBJ2-7|TRBV20-1|many|12
TGCAGTGCGCCAAGGGTACGGGACGAGCAGTACTTC
CSAPRVRDEQYF
>.|TRBJ1-3|TRBV6-1|.|15
TGTGCCAGCAGTGGAGCGGACAGCTATGGCTACACCATATATTTT
CASSGADSYGYTIYF
>.|TRBJ1-2|TRBV15|medium-sized|15
TGTGCCACCAGCAGAGATCCCGCGGCCGACTATGGCTACACCTTC
CATSRDPAADYGYTF
>.|TRBJ2-7|TRBV30|.|14
TGTGCCTGGAGCAGCGGCGACGGTCCCTACGAGCAGTACTTC
CAWSSGDGPYEQYF
>.|TRBJ2-2|TRBV6-5|many|12
TGTGCCACCCGGGGGAACACCGGGGAGCTGTTTTTT
CATRGNTGELFF
>.|TRBJ1-2|TRBV29-1|many|12
TGCAGCGTTGAGGGGACCAACTATGGCTACACCTTC
CSVEGTNYGYTF
>.|TRBJ2-7|TRBV7-8|.|16
TGCGCCAGCAGCCTAGATCGGCGGACTCACCCCTCCGAGCAGTACTTC
CASSLDRRTHPSEQYF